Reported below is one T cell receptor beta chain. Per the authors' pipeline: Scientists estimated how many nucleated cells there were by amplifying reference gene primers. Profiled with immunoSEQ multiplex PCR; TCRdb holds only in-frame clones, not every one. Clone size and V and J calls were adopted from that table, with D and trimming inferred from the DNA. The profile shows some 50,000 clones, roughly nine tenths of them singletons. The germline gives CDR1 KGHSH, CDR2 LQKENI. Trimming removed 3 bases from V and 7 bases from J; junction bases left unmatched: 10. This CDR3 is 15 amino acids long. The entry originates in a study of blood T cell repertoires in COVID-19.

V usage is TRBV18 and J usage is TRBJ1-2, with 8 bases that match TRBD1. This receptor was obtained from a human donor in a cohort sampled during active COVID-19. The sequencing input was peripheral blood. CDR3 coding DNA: TGTGCCAGCTCACCCCGAATGACAGGGGATATTGGCTACACCTTC. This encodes CASSPRMTGDIGYTF.